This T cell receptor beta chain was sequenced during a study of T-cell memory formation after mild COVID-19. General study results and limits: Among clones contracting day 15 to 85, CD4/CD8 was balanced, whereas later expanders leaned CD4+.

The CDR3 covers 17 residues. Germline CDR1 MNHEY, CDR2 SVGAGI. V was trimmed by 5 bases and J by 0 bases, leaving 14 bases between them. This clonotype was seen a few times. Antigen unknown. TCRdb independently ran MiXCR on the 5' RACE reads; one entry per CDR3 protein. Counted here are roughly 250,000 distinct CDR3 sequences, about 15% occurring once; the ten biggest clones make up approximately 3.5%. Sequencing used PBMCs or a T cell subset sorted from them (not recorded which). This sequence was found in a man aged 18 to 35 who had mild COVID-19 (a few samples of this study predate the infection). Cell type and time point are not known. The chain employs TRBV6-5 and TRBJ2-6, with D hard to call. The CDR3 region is CASSPTVGGSGANVLTF. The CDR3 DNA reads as TGTGCCAGCAGTCCGACTGTGGGTGGCTCTGGGGCCAACGTCCTGACTTTC.